The text below deals with one T cell receptor beta chain. V lost 0 bases to trimming and J lost 0 bases, with 9 bases between them. Germline-derived CDR1 and CDR2 are SGHRS and YFSETQ. This CDR3 spans 16 amino acids. The sample originates from a study of T-cell reconstitution after alpha-beta-depleted transplantation in children. For TCRbeta, the library was prepared with unique molecular identifiers. TCRdb independently ran MiXCR on the PCR reads; one entry per CDR3 protein. The table includes approximately 350,000 distinct CDR3 sequences, about 14% detected once. This rearrangement joins TRBV5-1 to TRBJ2-2; D is possibly TRBD1 (6 bases). The TCR comes from a human donor who donated a stem cell graft to a child with Fanconi anemia. Specimen: PBMCs, collected from the stem cell graft. CDR3 loop: CASSLATGTNTGELFF. The CDR3 DNA follows: TGCGCCAGCAGCTTGGCAACAGGGACGAACACCGGGGAGCTGTTTTTT.